This TCR beta chain originates from a study of CD8+ T cells in alopecia areata. Study at large: Treated patients took oral tofacitinib at 5 to 10 mg twice daily. The study's findings and limits: Given one nonresponder, whether baseline CD8+ expansion relates to response remains uncertain. Scalp samples also yield sequences of resident alphabeta T cells from normal skin.

Trimming shortened V by 2 bases and J by 6 bases, and 10 bases separated the two germline ends. This CDR3 region has 13 residues. Per germline, CDR1 GTSNPN and CDR2 SVGIG (reference sequence). Sequencing relied on a cDNA template that was reverse transcribed from extracted RNA. TCRdb's copy holds only in-frame clones and misses some; the assay was immunoSEQ multiplex PCR. The data show hundreds of thousands of clones, with less than 45% seen just once and about 0.48% held by the top ten. Treatment reported: oral pan-JAK inhibitor, 5-10 mg twice daily. T lymphocytes (CD4+ and CD8+) were sorted from PBMCs. Worth noting for this clone: Its specificity is not known.

The sequences come from CD4+ T cells sorted from blood, collected at approximately week 34, from a patient treated with tofacitinib. The TCR comes from a human donor with alopecia areata. The V gene is TRBV30, the J gene TRBJ1-4, with D unclear. This CDR3 reads CAWSIGADEKLFF. The CDR3 nucleotides read TGTGCCTGGAGTATCGGAGCCGATGAAAAACTGTTTTTT.